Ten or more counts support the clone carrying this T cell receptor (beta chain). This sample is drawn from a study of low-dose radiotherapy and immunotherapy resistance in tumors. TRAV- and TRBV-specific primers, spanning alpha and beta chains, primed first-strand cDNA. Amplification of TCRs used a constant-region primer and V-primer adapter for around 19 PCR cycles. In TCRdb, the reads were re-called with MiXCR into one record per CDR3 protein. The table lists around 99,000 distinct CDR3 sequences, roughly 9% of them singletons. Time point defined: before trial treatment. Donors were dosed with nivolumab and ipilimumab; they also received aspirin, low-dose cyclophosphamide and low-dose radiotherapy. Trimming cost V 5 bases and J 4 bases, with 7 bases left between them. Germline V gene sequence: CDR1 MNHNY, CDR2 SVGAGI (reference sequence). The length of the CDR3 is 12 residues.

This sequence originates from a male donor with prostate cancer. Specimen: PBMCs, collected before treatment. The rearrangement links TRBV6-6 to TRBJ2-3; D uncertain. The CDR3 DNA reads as TGTGCCAGCAGTCCCCCCTCAGATACGCAGTATTTT. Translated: CASSPPSDTQYF.